The 16 T cell receptor beta chains below were found in one sample sequenced in a study of CD8 T cells in Susac syndrome. With random hexamers, reverse transcription was performed on about 0.5 to 1 ug of RNA. TCRdb reprocessed the immunoSEQ multiplex PCR reads via MiXCR and lists one record per CDR3 protein. The sample consists of 200,000 to 300,000 distinct CDR3 sequences, about 93% of them appearing once. Material for sequencing was CD4+ T cells from PBMCs. The receptors stem from a human donor with multiple sclerosis.

V and J are TRBV10-3 and TRBJ1-2, with D tentatively TRBD1 (5 bases). Trimming pared 0 bases from V and 6 bases from J, leaving 14 bases between. Germline assignment: CDR1 ENHRY and CDR2 SYGVKD. The CDR3 sequence is 15 residues long. The CDR3 reads CAISESGQGGDGYTF. The DNA of the CDR3 is TGTGCCATCAGTGAGTCGGGCCAGGGAGGAGATGGCTACACCTTC.

Details on this clonotype: The conserved phenylalanine or tryptophan is not found at the CDR3 terminus, so this likely reflects a read error. No DNA is shown, since the ends of the CDR3 on it are uncertain; the CDR3 is the one TCRdb lists. The chain has TRBV28 and TRBJ2-1; the D segment call TRBD1 is taken from the table without a DNA check. The CDR3 length is 12 residues, termini included. CDR1 and CDR2 from the germline V gene are MDHEN and SYDVKM. CDR3 sequence: CASSLSDRRLWL.

The chain has TRBV5-1 and TRBJ1-1; D gene uncertain. Between the trimmed V and J ends, which lost 4 bases and 1 base, there was a span of 14 bases. Germline V CDR1 and CDR2: SGHRS, YFSETQ. CDR3 length: 15 amino acids. The CDR3 DNA is TGCGCCAGCAGCCCGCGGGAGGGAGGGAACACTGAAGCTTTCTTT. Amino acid sequence: CASSPREGGNTEAFF.

This CDR3 reads CASKEGLAVETQYF. The CDR3 bases are TGTGCCAGCAAGGAAGGACTAGCTGTGGAGACCCAGTACTTC. The chain employs TRBV2 and TRBJ2-5; 8 bases agree with TRBD2. Germline V gives CDR1 SNHLY, CDR2 FYNNEI. J lost 5 bases, V lost 7 bases, and 9 bases had no gene match. CDR3 length: 14 residues.

This clonotype appeared a single time. The rearrangement joins TRBV12-3 or TRBV12-4 to TRBJ2-2; 7 positions agree with TRBD1. CDR3 length: 14 residues. With 8 bases clipped from V and 3 bases from J, the junction kept 6 bases outside the gene matches. The CDR3 nucleotides are TGTGCCAGCCGACAGGGTGAGGACACCGGGGAGCTGTTTTTT. As protein: CASRQGEDTGELFF.

The chain uses TRBV9 and TRBJ1-6; weak D call: TRBD1 (6 bases). V gave up 2 bases and J gave up 10 bases, with 13 bases separating them. The CDR3 spans 14 residues. Per the germline V gene, CDR1 is SGDLS and CDR2 is YYNGEE. DNA of the CDR3: TGTGCCAGCAGCGTTACAGGGTTAAAATCACCCCTCCACTTT. This encodes CASSVTGLKSPLHF.

The chain links TRBV28 to TRBJ1-2; 7 nucleotides match TRBD1. Germline V lookup: CDR1 MDHEN, CDR2 SYDVKM. The CDR3 has 14 residues. V gave up 6 bases and J gave up 4 bases; unmatched junction bases: 8. The CDR3 reads CASSPGTVLYGYTF. The CDR3 DNA follows: TGTGCCAGCAGCCCCGGGACAGTCCTCTATGGCTACACCTTC.

This chain joins TRBV6-6 and TRBJ1-1, with D possibly being TRBD1 (6 bases). V lost 7 bases, J lost 0 bases, and 12 bases lay in between. Germline CDR1 and CDR2: MNHNY and SVGAGI (reference sequence). The length of the CDR3 is 14 residues. CDR3 in amino acids: CASKSGGMNTEAFF. CDR3 coding DNA: TGTGCCAGCAAGTCGGGGGGCATGAACACTGAAGCTTTCTTT.

This chain connects TRBV2 to TRBJ2-2; D might be TRBD1 (5 bases). CDR3 length equals 14 residues. V shed 3 bases and J shed 4 bases, with 9 bases lying between them. Germline CDR1 SNHLY, CDR2 FYNNEI. The CDR3 sequence: CASSDKGFTGELFF. The CDR3 nucleotides are TGTGCCAGCAGTGATAAGGGGTTCACCGGGGAGCTGTTTTTT.

The chain links TRBV20-1 to TRBJ2-5; TRBD2 agrees at 8 bases. CDR3 length: 13 residues. V was clipped by 5 bases and J by 5 bases; unmatched bases: 7. Germline CDR1 reads DFQATT; CDR2 reads SNEGSKA (reference sequence). CDR3 in amino acids: CSAGGGYGETQYF. In DNA form, the CDR3 reads TGCAGTGCTGGCGGGGGGTACGGGGAGACCCAGTACTTC.

This clonotype was detected once. V and J are TRBV2 and TRBJ2-1; D is perhaps TRBD2 (6 bases). Germline V gives CDR1 SNHLY, CDR2 FYNNEI. The ends were cut back, 0 bases at V and 9 bases at J, with 21 bases in the middle. The length of the CDR3 is 17 residues. The CDR3 sequence is CASSEAHPGTAKGEQFF. CDR3 DNA: TGTGCCAGCAGTGAAGCCCACCCGGGGACTGCAAAGGGTGAGCAGTTCTTC.

The rearrangement links TRBV5-7 to TRBJ2-7; 10 bases fit TRBD2. TRBV5-7 is known as an ORF, though its function is uncertain. CDR3 size: 15 residues. Losses at the gene ends were 2 bases for V and 3 bases for J; bases not matched to a gene: 5. CDR3 amino acids: CASSFSGGALYEQYF. CDR3 DNA sequence: TGTGCCAGCAGCTTCAGCGGGGGGGCCCTCTACGAGCAGTACTTC.

The chain couples TRBV2 to TRBJ2-3; the match to TRBD2 covers 12 bases. CDR3 length equals 16 residues. With 4 bases clipped from V and 2 bases from J, the junction kept 4 bases outside the gene matches. The germline gives CDR1 SNHLY, CDR2 FYNNEI. The CDR3 DNA is TGTGCCAGCAGTGGACTAGCGGGAGAGAACACAGATACGCAGTATTTT. Protein product: CASSGLAGENTDTQYF. Based on the CDR3 plus reference TRBV2 and TRBJ2-3, the full variable domain is EPEVTQTPSHQVTQMGQEVILRCVPISNHLYFYWYRQILGQKVEFLVSFYNNEISEKSEIFDDQFSVERPDGSNFTLKIRSTKLEDSAMYFCASSGLAGENTDTQYFGPGTRLTVL.

V gene TRBV29-1 combines with J gene TRBJ1-1; a possible D gene is TRBD1 (5 bases). The length of the CDR3 is 12 residues. The V gene's germline CDR1 is SQVTM and CDR2 ANQGSEA. CDR3: CGLGEPHTEAFF. The DNA for the CDR3 is TGCGGGTTAGGGGAGCCCCACACTGAAGCTTTCTTT.

The chain carries TRBV29-1 and TRBJ1-3, with D maybe TRBD1 (6 bases). This CDR3 has 12 residues. CDR1 and CDR2 (germline): SQVTM, ANQGSEA. The V end lost 6 bases, the J end lost 3 bases, and 9 bases lay between the germline ends. DNA of the CDR3: TGCAGCGTACAGACAGGTGGAAACACCATATATTTT. As protein: CSVQTGGNTIYF. The entire variable domain, with the rest obtained from reference TRBV29-1 and TRBJ1-3, is as follows: SAVISQKPSRDICQRGTSLTIQCQVDSQVTMMFWYRQQPGQSLTLIATANQGSEATYESGFVIDKFPISRPNLTFSTLTVSNMSPEDSSIYLCSVQTGGNTIYFGEGSWLTVV.

The chain is built from TRBV5-4 and TRBJ1-2; D ambiguous. Germline CDR1 reads SGHNT; CDR2 reads YYREEE (reference sequence). Trimming stripped 4 bases from V and 0 bases from J, with 10 bases between. This CDR3 region has 14 residues. CDR3 region: CASSPNPTNYGYTF. The CDR3 DNA is TGTGCCAGCAGCCCGAACCCGACTAACTATGGCTACACCTTC.